Included here is one T cell receptor beta chain sequence, with context. Every donor contributed about 10 milliliters of peripheral blood by blood draw. No fewer than 6 million PBMCs went into each sample. This specimen comes from a study of blood T cells in healthy people across ages. The authors ran a second PCR of roughly 6 to 12 cycles using a sample-barcoded 5' primer and a J-beta primer mix. TCRdb called the 5' RACE reads again in MiXCR, with one record for every CDR3 protein. Of approximately 580,000 distinct CDR3 sequences in the sample, under 30% were seen once. Germline V gene sequence: CDR1 MGHRA, CDR2 YSYEKL. The CDR3 is made up of 15 amino acids. V dropped 4 bases and J dropped 2 bases, with 13 bases sitting between them. A further study also used this sample, focusing on T cells of mothers and their children. That source adds: The donors comprised about 6 children and their three healthy Caucasian mothers. The yield was over 9 million TCR beta CDR3 reads from each mother and 2.5 million to 3.5 million from each child.

This receptor was obtained from a boy younger than 18 in good health. The J gene is TRBJ2-3, the V gene TRBV4-1, with D perhaps being TRBD1 or TRBD2 (6 bases each). Sequenced input: blood. The CDR3 sequence is CASSPVGGLTDTQYF. CDR3 nucleotide sequence: TGCGCCAGCAGCCCCGTAGGGGGACTCACAGATACGCAGTATTTT.